This entry lists 12 T cell receptor beta chains sequenced from one sample in a study of blood T cell repertoires in COVID-19. Data came from immunoSEQ multiplex PCR; TCRdb stores just in-frame clones and leaves some out. This table has about 97,000 clones, around four fifths appearing once. The specimen sequenced was peripheral blood. The receptors stem from a man between 60 and 70 years old with active or convalescent COVID-19.

V gene TRBV28 combines with J gene TRBJ1-2, with unresolved D. Trimming shortened V by 1 base and J by 4 bases, and 16 bases separated the two germline ends. CDR1 MDHEN and CDR2 SYDVKM come from the germline V gene. The CDR3 contains 16 residues. The CDR3 nucleotides read TGTGCCAGCAGTTTATTACCTTCAGGTGGTACCTATGGCTACACCTTC. This sequence encodes CASSLLPSGGTYGYTF.

The chain uses TRBV11-2 and TRBJ2-7; D might be TRBD1 (5 bases). Germline V gives CDR1 SGHAT, CDR2 FQNNGV. There are 17 residues in the CDR3. Trimming cost V 1 base and J 0 bases, with 16 bases left between them. The CDR3 protein is CASSLGGRRISSYEQYV. The DNA of the CDR3 is TGTGCCAGCAGCTTAGGGGGCCGGCGCATAAGCTCCTACGAGCAGTACGTC.

Only a few counts were recorded for this clone. The chain is built from TRBV27 and TRBJ1-1; 7 bases line up with TRBD1. Germline trimming cut 5 bases from V and 4 bases from J; bases unmatched to any gene: 16. The CDR3 contains 17 residues. The germline CDR1 and CDR2 sequences are MNHEY and SMNVEV (reference sequence). CDR3 residues: CASSTDRTGGTGTEAFF. CDR3 in DNA: TGTGCCAGCAGTACGGACAGGACGGGCGGTACGGGCACTGAAGCTTTCTTT.

The chain combines TRBV4-1 with TRBJ1-3, with TRBD1 matching 7 bases. V was clipped by 5 bases and J by 0 bases; unmatched bases: 10. The V gene's germline CDR1 is MGHRA and CDR2 YSYEKL. The CDR3 spans 17 residues. CDR3 sequence: CASSINRDRHSGNTIYF. The CDR3, as DNA: TGCGCCAGCAGCATCAACCGGGACAGACACTCTGGAAACACCATATATTTT.

The rearrangement joins TRBV5-1 to TRBJ2-5; 9 bases map to TRBD2. The germline V gene encodes CDR1 SGHRS and CDR2 YFSETQ. V shed 2 bases, J shed 4 bases, and the junction held 6 bases outside the gene matches. This CDR3 comprises 15 residues. The CDR3 loop is CASSFSGSGGETQYF. The CDR3 region has the DNA TGCGCCAGCAGCTTTAGCGGGAGTGGGGGAGAGACCCAGTACTTC.

This chain joins TRBV9 and TRBJ2-7; 11 bases are shared with TRBD2. Germline V gives CDR1 SGDLS, CDR2 YYNGEE. This CDR3 is built from 15 residues. The V and J ends lost 2 bases and 4 bases, in that order; junction bases with no gene match: 5. CDR3 in amino acids: CASSVAGTSGYEQYF. CDR3 coding DNA: TGTGCCAGCAGCGTTGCCGGGACTAGCGGATACGAGCAGTACTTC.

This rearrangement joins TRBV7-9 to TRBJ1-2; no clear D. Germline V gene data show CDR1 as SEHNR and CDR2 as FQNEAQ (reference sequence). Trimming cost V 2 bases and J 1 base, with 5 bases left between them. The CDR3 contains 13 residues. The CDR3 region has the DNA TGTGCCAGCAGCTTACAGGATAACTATGGCTACACCTTC. Encoded protein: CASSLQDNYGYTF.

This clone was observed once. This rearrangement joins TRBV5-5 to TRBJ2-1, with 15 bases lining up with TRBD2. J was trimmed by 5 bases and V by 2 bases; bases with no gene match: 8. The CDR3 consists of 18 residues. The germline V gene encodes CDR1 SGHKS and CDR2 YYEKEE (reference sequence). CDR3 sequence (DNA): TGTGCCAGCAGCTTCCTCGGACTAGCGGGAGGGATCAACAATGAGCAGTTCTTC. Translation gives CASSFLGLAGGINNEQFF.

This sequence joins TRBV7-8 and TRBJ2-5; D perhaps matches TRBD1 (6 bases). The V gene lost 1 base and the J gene lost 0 bases, with 12 bases spanning the gap. CDR1 and CDR2 from the germline V gene are SGHVS and FQNEAQ. The CDR3 is 16 residues long. CDR3 sequence (DNA): TGTGCCAGCAGCTTAGGGGGGACAAAATACCAAGAGACCCAGTACTTC. Protein product: CASSLGGTKYQETQYF.

V is TRBV6-5 and J is TRBJ2-3, with 11 bases lining up with TRBD1. V dropped 6 bases and J dropped 5; count of bases not matched to a gene: 4. Germline CDR1 is MNHEY and CDR2 is SVGAGI. The CDR3 consists of 14 residues. CDR3 sequence reads: CASRLGQGGDTQYF. Here the CDR3 DNA reads TGTGCCAGCAGATTGGGACAGGGGGGAGATACGCAGTATTTT.

The chain uses TRBV15 and TRBJ2-5; possible D gene TRBD1, 5 bases. Germline lookup yields CDR1 LNHNV and CDR2 YYDKDF (reference sequence). V lost 0 bases, J lost 3 bases, and 11 bases lay in between. The CDR3 runs to 15 residues. The CDR3 nucleotides read TGTGCCACCAGCAGAGATCAAGGCAGGGAAGAGACCCAGTACTTC. It codes for CATSRDQGREETQYF.

This clone was recorded a few times. The chain uses TRBV27 and TRBJ2-5; 7 bases match TRBD1. CDR3 size: 14 residues. With 5 bases clipped from V and 2 bases from J, the junction kept 5 bases outside the gene matches. CDR1 is MNHEY and CDR2 is SMNVEV in the germline V gene (reference sequence). This CDR3 reads CASSLDRNQETQYF. The DNA for the CDR3 is TGTGCCAGCAGTCTGGACAGGAATCAAGAGACCCAGTACTTC.